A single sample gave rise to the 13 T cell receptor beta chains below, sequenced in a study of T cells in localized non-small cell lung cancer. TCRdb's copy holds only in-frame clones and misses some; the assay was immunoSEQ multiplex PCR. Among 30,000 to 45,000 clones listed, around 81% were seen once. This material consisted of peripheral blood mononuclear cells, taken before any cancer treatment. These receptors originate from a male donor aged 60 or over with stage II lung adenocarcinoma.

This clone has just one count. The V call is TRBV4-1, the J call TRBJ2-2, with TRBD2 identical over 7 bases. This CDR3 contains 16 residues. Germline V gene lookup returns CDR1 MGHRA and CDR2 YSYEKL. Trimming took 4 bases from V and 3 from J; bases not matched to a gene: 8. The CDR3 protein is CASSPNRLADTGELFF. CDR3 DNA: TGCGCCAGCAGCCCCAATAGGCTAGCGGACACCGGGGAGCTGTTTTTT.

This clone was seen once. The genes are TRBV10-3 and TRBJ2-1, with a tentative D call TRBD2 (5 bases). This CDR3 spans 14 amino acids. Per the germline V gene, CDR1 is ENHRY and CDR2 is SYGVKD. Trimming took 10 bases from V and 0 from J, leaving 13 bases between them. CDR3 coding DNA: TGTGCCACGGGCCGGGAAGGCTCCTACAATGAGCAGTTCTTC. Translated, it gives CATGREGSYNEQFF.

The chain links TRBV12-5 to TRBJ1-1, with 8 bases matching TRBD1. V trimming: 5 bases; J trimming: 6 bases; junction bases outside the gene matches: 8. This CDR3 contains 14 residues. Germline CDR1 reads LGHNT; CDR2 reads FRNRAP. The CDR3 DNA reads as TGTGCTAGTGGTCCTGGACAGGGCGGCCCTGAAGCTTTCTTT. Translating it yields CASGPGQGGPEAFF. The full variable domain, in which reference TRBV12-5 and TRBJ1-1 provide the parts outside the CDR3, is DARVTQTPRHKVTEMGQEVTMRCQPILGHNTVFWYRQTMMQGLELLAYFRNRAPLDDSGMPKDRFSAEMPDATLATLKIQPSEPRDSAVYFCASGPGQGGPEAFFGQGTRLTVV.

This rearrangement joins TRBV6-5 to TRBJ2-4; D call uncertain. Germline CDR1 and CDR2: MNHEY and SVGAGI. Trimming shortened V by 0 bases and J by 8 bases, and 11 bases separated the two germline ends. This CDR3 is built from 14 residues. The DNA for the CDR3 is TGTGCCAGCAGTTACTCGAGTGTATCGCACATTCAGTACTTC. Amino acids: CASSYSSVSHIQYF.

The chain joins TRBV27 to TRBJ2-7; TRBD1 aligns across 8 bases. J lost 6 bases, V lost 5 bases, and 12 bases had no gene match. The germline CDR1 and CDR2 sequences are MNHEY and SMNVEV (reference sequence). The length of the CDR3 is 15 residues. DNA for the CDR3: TGTGCCAGCAGTGCCCTGGGACAGGCCGGGGGCGAGCAGTACTTC. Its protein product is CASSALGQAGGEQYF.

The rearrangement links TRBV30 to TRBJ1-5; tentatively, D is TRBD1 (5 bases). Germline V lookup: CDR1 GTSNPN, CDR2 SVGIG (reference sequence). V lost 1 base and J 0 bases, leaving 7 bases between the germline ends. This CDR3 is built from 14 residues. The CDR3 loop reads CAWSAGGSNQPQHF. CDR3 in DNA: TGTGCCTGGAGTGCGGGGGGTAGCAATCAGCCCCAGCATTTT.

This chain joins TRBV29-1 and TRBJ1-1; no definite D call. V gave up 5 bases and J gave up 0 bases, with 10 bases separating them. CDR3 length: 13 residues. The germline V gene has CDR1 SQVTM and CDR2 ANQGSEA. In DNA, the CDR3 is TGCAGCGTTTGTAGGCATTTGAACACTGAAGCTTTCTTT. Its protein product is CSVCRHLNTEAFF.

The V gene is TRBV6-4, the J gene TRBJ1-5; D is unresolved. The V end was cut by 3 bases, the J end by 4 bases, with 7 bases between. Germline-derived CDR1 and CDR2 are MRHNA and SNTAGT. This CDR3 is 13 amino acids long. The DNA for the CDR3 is TGTGCCAGCAGTGAGAGACCTAATCAGCCCCAGCATTTT. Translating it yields CASSERPNQPQHF.

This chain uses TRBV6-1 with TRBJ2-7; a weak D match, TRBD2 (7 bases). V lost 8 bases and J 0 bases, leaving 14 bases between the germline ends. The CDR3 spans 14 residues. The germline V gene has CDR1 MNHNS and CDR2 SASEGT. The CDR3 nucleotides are TGTGCCAGCGGTGGACAGCGGGGCTCCTACGAGCAGTACTTC. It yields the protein CASGGQRGSYEQYF.

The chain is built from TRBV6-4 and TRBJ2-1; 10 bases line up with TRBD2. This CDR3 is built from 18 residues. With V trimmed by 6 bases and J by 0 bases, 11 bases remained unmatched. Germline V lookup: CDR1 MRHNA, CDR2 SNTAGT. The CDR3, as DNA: TGTGCCAGCAGCAGACTAGCGGGTGGGATTAGCTCCTACAATGAGCAGTTCTTC. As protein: CASSRLAGGISSYNEQFF.

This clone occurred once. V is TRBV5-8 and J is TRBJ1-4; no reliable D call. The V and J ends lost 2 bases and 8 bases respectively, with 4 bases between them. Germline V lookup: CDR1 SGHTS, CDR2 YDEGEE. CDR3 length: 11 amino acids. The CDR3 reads CASSLEEKLFF. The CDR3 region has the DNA TGTGCCAGCAGCTTAGAGGAAAAACTGTTTTTT. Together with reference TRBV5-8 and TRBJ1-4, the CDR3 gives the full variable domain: EAGVTQSPTHLIKTRGQQATLRCSPISGHTSVYWYQQALGLGLQFLLWYDEGEERNRGNFPPRFSGRQFPNYSSELNVNALELEDSALYLCASSLEEKLFFGSGTQLSVL.

DNA of the CDR3: TGTGCCAGCTCACCGGGGGGCTCTGGGGCCAACGTCCTGACTTTC. This codes for CASSPGGSGANVLTF. The chain joins TRBV18 to TRBJ2-6; the D gene is possibly TRBD2 (6 bases). This CDR3 is 15 amino acids long. V lost 3 bases and J lost 0, with 6 bases in between. Germline loops: CDR1 KGHSH, CDR2 LQKENI.

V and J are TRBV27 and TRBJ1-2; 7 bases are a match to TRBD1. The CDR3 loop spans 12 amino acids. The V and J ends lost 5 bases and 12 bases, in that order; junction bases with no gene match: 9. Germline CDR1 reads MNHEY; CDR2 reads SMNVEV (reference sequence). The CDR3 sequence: CASSPLTGKHTF. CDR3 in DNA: TGTGCCAGCAGTCCGCTGACAGGGAAGCACACCTTC.